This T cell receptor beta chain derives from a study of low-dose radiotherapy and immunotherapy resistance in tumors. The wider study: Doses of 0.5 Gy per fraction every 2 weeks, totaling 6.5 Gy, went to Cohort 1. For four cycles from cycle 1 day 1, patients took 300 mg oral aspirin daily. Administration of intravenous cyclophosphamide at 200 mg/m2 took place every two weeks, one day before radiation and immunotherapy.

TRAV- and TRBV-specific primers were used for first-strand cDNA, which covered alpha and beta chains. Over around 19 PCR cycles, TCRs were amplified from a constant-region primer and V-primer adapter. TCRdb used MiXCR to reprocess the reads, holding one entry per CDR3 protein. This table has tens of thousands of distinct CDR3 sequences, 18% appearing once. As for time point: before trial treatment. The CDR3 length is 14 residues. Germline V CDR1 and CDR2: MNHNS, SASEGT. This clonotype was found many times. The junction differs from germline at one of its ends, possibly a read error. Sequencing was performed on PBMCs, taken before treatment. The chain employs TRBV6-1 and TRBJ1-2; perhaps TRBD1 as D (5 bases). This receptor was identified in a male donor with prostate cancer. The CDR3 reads CASREEGANYGYTF. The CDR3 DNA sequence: TGTGCCAGCAGGGAAGAAGGGGCTAACTATGGCTACACCTTC.